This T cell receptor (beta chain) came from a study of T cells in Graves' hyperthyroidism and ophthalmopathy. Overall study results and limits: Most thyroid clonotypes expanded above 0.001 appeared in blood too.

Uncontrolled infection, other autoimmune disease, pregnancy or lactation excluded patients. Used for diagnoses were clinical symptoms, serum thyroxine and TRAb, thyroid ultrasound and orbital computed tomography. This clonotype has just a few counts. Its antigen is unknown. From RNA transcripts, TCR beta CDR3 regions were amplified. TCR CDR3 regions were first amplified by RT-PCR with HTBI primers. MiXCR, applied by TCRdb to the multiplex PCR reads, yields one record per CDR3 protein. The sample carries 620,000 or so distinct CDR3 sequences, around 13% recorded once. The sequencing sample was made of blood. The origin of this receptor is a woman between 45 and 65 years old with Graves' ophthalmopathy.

The CDR3 reads CASSSYLPGQKNTEAFF. The CDR3 region has the DNA TGTGCCAGCAGCTCCTATCTCCCGGGACAGAAAAACACTGAAGCTTTCTTT. The V gene is TRBV11-2, the J gene TRBJ1-1; 7 bases are shared with TRBD1. Germline trimming cut 4 bases from V and 2 bases from J; bases unmatched to any gene: 13. The CDR3 contains 17 residues. The germline gives CDR1 SGHAT, CDR2 FQNNGV. Full variable domain (outside the CDR3, taken from reference TRBV11-2 and TRBJ1-1): EAGVAQSPRYKIIEKRQSVAFWCNPISGHATLYWYQQILGQGPKLLIQFQNNGVVDDSQLPKDRFSAERLKGVDSTLKIQPAKLEDSAVYLCASSSYLPGQKNTEAFFGQGTRLTVV.